This T cell receptor beta chain originates from a study of T cell repertoires in cytomegalovirus infection. The overall study: Both CMV infection and a matching HLA type were indicated by public TCR beta signatures.

Study results and limitations: In two of eight donors, the top clonotype was HLA-C-restricted CMV-specific.

TCRdb recomputed calls from the reads with MiXCR, one row per CDR3 protein. This sample carries some 310,000 distinct CDR3 sequences, 20% to 25% of them seen once, and the ten largest clones take about an eighth. There are a few counts of this clonotype. What it binds is unknown. The sample consisted of cultured PBMCs, taken from culture after CMV antigen stimulation. This receptor was identified in a human donor in good health (CMV status not recorded). Some clones in this sample may be carry-over from other donors' samples.

CDR3 coding DNA: TGTGCCACCAGCAGAGACAGGGAGGGACTAGCGGGAGTGGGTGAGCAGTTCTTC. As protein: CATSRDREGLAGVGEQFF. J is TRBJ2-1 and V is TRBV15; 14 bases agree with TRBD2. The CDR3 spans 18 residues. Trimming cost V 0 bases and J 9 bases; bases outside gene matches: 10. Germline V gene lookup returns CDR1 LNHNV and CDR2 YYDKDF (reference sequence).